Following are 18 T cell receptor beta chains from one sample sequenced in a study of beta chain features in type 1 diabetes. Study-level results: The study found moderately but significantly shorter TCRB CDR3s in all four CD4+ subsets of Type 1 diabetes patients.

These receptors' antigens are unknown. Expressed TCRB transcripts were sequenced because the isolated RNA had all been reverse transcribed beforehand. Assay: immunoSEQ multiplex PCR; the TCRdb copy retains only in-frame clones and omits some. Here the sample spans nearly 700,000 clones, around 15% being singletons. Material: naive CD4+ T cells from blood. The receptors come from a man between 18 and 29 years old with type 1 diabetes.

In its sample, this clone was seen a few times. V is TRBV27 and J is TRBJ1-2; a possible D gene is TRBD1 (5 bases). Per the germline V gene, CDR1 is MNHEY and CDR2 is SMNVEV (reference sequence). Trimming pared 10 bases from V and 2 bases from J, leaving 11 bases between. The CDR3 spans 12 residues. As DNA, the CDR3 is TGTGCCACCTGGGACGGGAACTATGGCTACACCTTC. Protein sequence: CATWDGNYGYTF.

This sequence joins TRBV5-1 and TRBJ2-3, with D possibly matching TRBD2 (6 bases). The CDR3 runs to 14 residues. V was clipped by 4 bases and J by 5 bases, with 14 bases between them. Germline-derived CDR1 and CDR2 are SGHRS and YFSETQ. This CDR3 reads CASSPGEDGDTQYF. In DNA, the CDR3 is TGCGCCAGCAGCCCGGGGGAGGATGGAGATACGCAGTATTTT. The full variable domain, its missing parts supplied by reference TRBV5-1 and TRBJ2-3, is KAGVTQTPRYLIKTRGQQVTLSCSPISGHRSVSWYQQTPGQGLQFLFEYFSETQRNKGNFPGRFSGRQFSNSRSEMNVSTLELGDSALYLCASSPGEDGDTQYFGPGTRLTVL.

This clone appeared a few times. V usage is TRBV2 and J usage is TRBJ2-1; 10 bases align to TRBD1. V was pared by 6 bases and J by 9 bases, with 2 bases of the junction left unmatched. This CDR3 comprises 12 residues. CDR1 and CDR2 from the germline V gene are SNHLY and FYNNEI. In nucleotides, the CDR3 is TGTGCCAGCAGCCGGACAGGGGGTGAGCAGTTCTTC. Protein: CASSRTGGEQFF.

The sample holds a few counts of this clone. The genes are TRBV28 and TRBJ1-2; 7 bases fit TRBD1. Germline trimming cut 3 bases from V and 5 bases from J; bases unmatched to any gene: 12. The germline CDR1 and CDR2 sequences are MDHEN and SYDVKM. CDR3 length: 16 amino acids. This CDR3 reads CASSFAVLGQEYGYTF. CDR3 nucleotides: TGTGCCAGCAGTTTCGCAGTTCTTGGACAGGAGTATGGCTACACCTTC.

In its sample, this clone was seen a few times. The chain carries TRBV7-9 and TRBJ2-3; 11 positions agree with TRBD2. J lost 4 bases, V lost 6 bases, and 0 bases had no gene match. The CDR3 sequence is 13 residues long. Germline assignment: CDR1 SEHNR and CDR2 FQNEAQ (reference sequence). The CDR3 loop reads CASRTSGADTQYF. The CDR3 DNA reads TGTGCCAGCAGGACTAGCGGGGCAGATACGCAGTATTTT.

This clone was seen a handful of times. V is TRBV18 and J is TRBJ2-7; perhaps TRBD2 as D (6 bases). This CDR3 has 13 amino acids. Trimming cost V 6 bases and J 3 bases, with 12 bases left between them. Germline CDR1 is KGHSH and CDR2 is LQKENI. In DNA, the CDR3 is TGTGCCAGCTCCCGTCGGGGGAGCTACGAGCAGTACTTC. It encodes CASSRRGSYEQYF.

The chain links TRBV7-9 to TRBJ2-2; D possibly uses TRBD1 or TRBD2 (5 bases each). Deletions cut 1 base from V and 3 bases from J, with 9 bases between. The CDR3 is made up of 15 amino acids. Germline V lookup: CDR1 SEHNR, CDR2 FQNEAQ (reference sequence). In DNA form, the CDR3 reads TGTGCCAGCAGCTTAGACAGGACTTACACCGGGGAGCTGTTTTTT. Encoded protein: CASSLDRTYTGELFF.

V gene TRBV10-3 combines with J gene TRBJ2-1; D might be TRBD2 (5 bases). The V and J ends lost 4 bases and 1 base respectively, with 17 bases between them. CDR3 length equals 17 residues. Germline CDR1 and CDR2: ENHRY and SYGVKD. This CDR3 is CAISGDSGLASYNEQFF. The CDR3 DNA reads as TGTGCCATCAGTGGGGATTCTGGGCTAGCATCCTACAATGAGCAGTTCTTC.

There are a few counts of this clone. This chain links TRBV10-3 with TRBJ2-7, with a tentative D call TRBD1 (5 bases). Between the trimmed V and J ends, which lost 0 bases and 3 bases, there was a span of 15 bases. CDR3 length: 16 amino acids. The germline gives CDR1 ENHRY, CDR2 SYGVKD. Here the CDR3 DNA reads TGTGCCATCAGTGAGTCAGGGGTAGGGGCTAGCTACGAGCAGTACTTC. It is translated as CAISESGVGASYEQYF.

This clone has only a few counts. V gene TRBV6-1 combines with J gene TRBJ1-2, with a tentative D call TRBD1 (5 bases). V lost 3 bases, J lost 4 bases, and 12 bases lay in between. Germline CDR1 reads MNHNS; CDR2 reads SASEGT. This CDR3 is 14 amino acids long. The CDR3 region is CASSERGLSYGYTF. In DNA form, the CDR3 reads TGTGCCAGCAGTGAGAGGGGATTGAGCTATGGCTACACCTTC.

This clone was found a few times. This chain joins TRBV5-4 and TRBJ2-5, with 14 bases matching TRBD2. The ends lost 4 bases at V and 3 bases at J; junction bases unmatched: 2. The germline gives CDR1 SGHNT, CDR2 YYREEE (reference sequence). This CDR3 is 15 amino acids long. The CDR3 DNA reads as TGTGCCAGCAGCCCGGGACTAGCGGGGGAAGAGACCCAGTACTTC. It codes for CASSPGLAGEETQYF.

The chain uses TRBV5-6 and TRBJ1-5, with 8 bases identical to TRBD1. V was pared by 5 bases and J by 4 bases, with 5 bases of the junction left unmatched. This CDR3 comprises 14 residues. CDR1 SGHDT and CDR2 YYEEEE come from the germline V gene. The CDR3 is CASRTRTGNQPQHF. CDR3 bases: TGTGCCAGCAGGACGAGGACAGGGAATCAGCCCCAGCATTTT. Looking up the rest from reference TRBV5-6 and TRBJ1-5 gives the full variable domain: DAGVTQSPTHLIKTRGQQVTLRCSPKSGHDTVSWYQQALGQGPQFIFQYYEEEERQRGNFPDRFSGHQFPNYSSELNVNALLLGDSALYLCASRTRTGNQPQHFGDGTRLSIL.

The chain is built from TRBV14 and TRBJ2-1; D is unresolved. This CDR3 comprises 13 residues. Per the germline V gene, CDR1 is SGHDN and CDR2 is FVKESK. V was trimmed by 3 bases and J by 4 bases, leaving 7 bases between them. CDR3 region: CASSQLDYNEQFF. CDR3 in DNA: TGTGCCAGCAGCCAGTTAGATTACAATGAGCAGTTCTTC.

This clone was seen a few times. This CDR3 is also generated by other DNA sequences in the sample. The chain is built from TRBV18 and TRBJ1-1; 8 bases are shared with TRBD1. The junction had 0 bases not matched to a gene; V was cut back by 3 bases and J by 0 bases. The length of the CDR3 is 14 residues. Germline V gene data show CDR1 as KGHSH and CDR2 as LQKENI. This CDR3 is CASSPTGVNTEAFF. The DNA of the CDR3 is TGTGCCAGCTCACCGACAGGGGTGAACACTGAAGCTTTCTTT.

This clone was recorded a few times. The chain uses TRBV7-2 and TRBJ2-1, with D tentatively TRBD1 (6 bases). The CDR3 has 13 amino acids. V lost 4 bases, J lost 6 bases, and 10 bases lay in between. Germline loops: CDR1 SGHTA, CDR2 FQGNSA. CDR3 DNA: TGTGCCAGCAGCTCCACAGGGTTCAATGAGCAGTTCTTC. Its translation: CASSSTGFNEQFF.

The table lists this clone with a few counts. The V and J genes are TRBV5-1 and TRBJ2-1, with 7 bases matching TRBD2. V lost 0 bases to trimming and J lost 5 bases; unmatched junction nucleotides: 11. There are 17 residues in the CDR3. Germline V gives CDR1 SGHRS, CDR2 YFSETQ. Written as DNA, the CDR3 is TGCGCCAGCAGCTTGGCATCGAGCGGGGACGGGAACAATGAGCAGTTCTTC. As protein: CASSLASSGDGNNEQFF. The complete variable domain, with remaining parts taken from reference TRBV5-1 and TRBJ2-1, reads KAGVTQTPRYLIKTRGQQVTLSCSPISGHRSVSWYQQTPGQGLQFLFEYFSETQRNKGNFPGRFSGRQFSNSRSEMNVSTLELGDSALYLCASSLASSGDGNNEQFFGPGTRLTVL.

This clone was observed a few times. This CDR3 is CASSLARAGGADTQYF. In nucleotides, the CDR3 is TGTGCCAGCAGTTTAGCCAGGGCGGGGGGTGCAGATACGCAGTATTTT. This chain connects TRBV28 to TRBJ2-3; 8 positions agree with TRBD2. The CDR3 runs 16 residues. After removal of 2 bases from V and 4 bases from J, the junction contained 8 bases not matched to a gene. Germline-derived CDR1 and CDR2 are MDHEN and SYDVKM.

This clone has just a few counts. This chain uses TRBV29-1 with TRBJ1-1; D remains unclear. The V end was cut by 6 bases, the J end by 3 bases, with 17 bases between. Germline CDR1 is SQVTM and CDR2 is ANQGSEA. The CDR3 sequence is 14 residues long. The CDR3 DNA is TGCAGCGTCGCCTTTTCATTGCCCGACACTGAAGCTTTCTTT. It translates to CSVAFSLPDTEAFF. Filled out from reference TRBV29-1 and TRBJ1-1, the complete variable domain reads SAVISQKPSRDICQRGTSLTIQCQVDSQVTMMFWYRQQPGQSLTLIATANQGSEATYESGFVIDKFPISRPNLTFSTLTVSNMSPEDSSIYLCSVAFSLPDTEAFFGQGTRLTVV.